This T cell receptor (beta chain) was obtained from a study of CD8 T cells in Susac syndrome. Reverse transcription of roughly 0.5 to 1 ug RNA used random hexamers. One entry per CDR3 protein results from TCRdb running MiXCR on the immunoSEQ multiplex PCR reads. The sample has roughly 150,000 distinct CDR3 sequences; 85% to 95% are singletons. Points on this clonotype: One end of the junction does not line up with germline, which may come from a read error.

This TCR came from a human donor with Susac syndrome. Sequencing was performed on CD4+ T cells from PBMCs.

The CDR3: CASSLAATYEQYF. The CDR3 DNA follows: TGTGCCAGCAGTCTAGCGGCAACCTATGAGCAGTACTTC. The chain links TRBV7-2 to TRBJ2-7; TRBD2 aligns across 7 bases. Germline V gives CDR1 SGHTA, CDR2 FQGNSA. This CDR3 is 13 amino acids long.